This T cell receptor beta chain was observed in a study of tumor-infiltrating lymphocytes in primary liver carcinoma (TCRdb year 2017). Background for the entire study: The five patients, three men and two women aged 30 to 69 years, had hepatocellular carcinoma (four) or combined HCC and intrahepatic cholangiocarcinoma (one). Tumors of the five patients were stage T1-T3 N0M0 with maximum diameters of about 4.2 to 11 cm. Samples yielded roughly 3.5 to 8 million productive TCRbeta reads; read depth did not differ significantly between tissue types. TCRbeta repertoire sequencing, expression microarrays and whole-exome sequencing were combined in the study across five regions of each liver tumor, with adjacent normal tissue and blood also included. TCRbeta repertoire sequencing covered roughly 35 specimens from 5 patients: around 25 tumor regions, 5 adjacent noncancerous liver tissues and 5 peripheral blood samples. To link TCRbeta repertoire diversity with the local molecular phenotype, the approximately 25 tumor region samples were profiled using Agilent mRNA microarrays. Reproducibility between technical replicate repertoires was high, with correlation coefficients above 0.95 and mean shared-clone rates approximately 0.88. What the work shows at the level of the full study, not this receptor alone: Comparison of CD4+ and CD8+ T cell repertoires was precluded by the use of bulk unsorted samples. Repertoire overlap was higher between tumor regions (mean around 36%) than tumor-adjacent (17%) or tumor-blood (about 15%) pairs, consistent with antigen-driven expansion. Just about 8-24% of top clones turned up in all five regions of a tumor, which suggests spatial heterogeneity among tumor-infiltrating T cells. With just five or six patients in the study, the authors point out that the findings should be validated in a larger study. The top 250 clones accounted for a significantly greater share of the repertoire in tumors than in blood (p = 0.039). Only the TCR beta chain was sequenced, which likely underestimates true repertoire diversity because unpaired alpha chains were not captured.

Without any cell sorting, total RNA and DNA were extracted together from roughly 21-30 mg of bulk tissue using the AllPrep DNA/RNA mini kit. Between late 2015 and early 2016, about 5 patients in China with histopathologically diagnosed primary liver carcinoma had their tumors surgically resected. At the time of sampling, the patients had chronic HBV infection and had not received any treatment. Each tumor was sampled at five spatially separated regions: the superior, inferior, left-lateral and right-lateral poles and the tumor centre. More than 90% viable tumor cells were found by histology in every tumor sample. Each fresh piece of tumor and adjacent tissue was cut in two, with one half stored in RNAlater at -80 degrees C and the other half sent for histology. Taken from the germline V gene, the CDR1 and CDR2 loops are SQVTM and ANQGSEA. The CDR3 covers 13 residues, taking in both the cysteine and the phenylalanine. The sequence is cut down to CDR3 DNA, 39 bases in frame from base 1.

Starting from approximately 500 ng total RNA, TCRbeta-specific cDNA was produced by reverse transcription with a constant-region primer and ProtoScript II reverse transcriptase. Three nested multiplex PCR rounds, following a slightly modified ARM-PCR procedure, were used to build the TCRbeta libraries. Each of the first two PCR rounds ran for nine to eleven cycles and used multiplex TRBV1-TRBV30 forward primers together with a Cbeta reverse primer. Sample barcodes and Illumina adapters were attached in a final 25-cycle PCR using Deep VentR polymerase. Amplicons of 200-500 bp were gel-purified with a QIAquick gel extraction kit before sequencing. TCRbeta amplicons were sequenced on an Illumina HiSeq 2500 with 250-bp paired-end reads. The source study handled its data this way. Reads were quality-trimmed with Trimmomatic v0.33, and paired reads were merged with FLASH v1.2.11 to recover full CDR3 sequences. V, D and J germline segments were assigned to the rearranged TCRbeta sequences using MiGEC v1.2.1b. Clonotype statistics and Shannon-Wiener diversity indices were computed with VDJtools v1.0.0. To reduce sampling bias, subsequent analyses other than the diversity analysis used only the 250 most abundant clonotypes in each sample. TCRdb trimmed the raw reads at Q25, called clones with MiXCR and kept productive beta chains. Each entry is one CDR3 protein sequence, shown with its most common DNA and genes. For this entry, the V and J calls and clone size follow TCRdb and not the study's own pipeline. The sample table holds approximately 100,000 distinct CDR3 sequences, of which around 71% were seen once. In total, the top ten clones hold 10% to 15% of the sample.

This clonotype was recorded a few times. Its antigen is currently not known. One end of the junction varies from germline; a read error may be responsible. The receptor's source is a woman aged 60 to 75 with primary liver carcinoma and hepatitis B virus infection. The chain uses TRBV29-1 and TRBJ2-3; TRBD1 could be the D gene, as 5 bases match. The source material was liver tumor tissue from sampling region 2. The cell subset or site label corresponds to: tumor region T2, inferior pole. In nucleotides, the sequence is TGCAGCGCACACAGGAGTCTCACAGATACGCAATATTTT. Its protein is CSAHRSLTDTQYF.